This is a list of T cell receptor beta chains from one sample in a study of spatial heterogeneity in lung cancer. Each CDR3 protein is one row after TCRdb ran MiXCR on the 5' RACE reads. The data contain 16,000 or so distinct CDR3 sequences, around 7% of them singletons. Sequencing used lung tumor tissue, obtained at surgery. These receptors all come from a female donor with early-stage non-small cell lung cancer. The CDR3 runs from the conserved cysteine through the conserved F or W. D genes are given only for firm matches. Size is stated for part of the rows, as once, few or many counts, or as a class when the clone is expanded.

clone_size | j_call | d_call | v_call | cdr3_aa | cdr3_nt
many | TRBJ1-5 | . | TRBV6-1 | CASKRGNQPQHF | TGTGCCAGCAAGCGGGGGAATCAGCCCCAGCATTTT
few | TRBJ1-5 | . | TRBV28 | CASLEQGNQPQHF | TGTGCCAGCCTGGAGCAGGGCAATCAGCCCCAGCATTTT
medium-sized | TRBJ1-2 | . | TRBV12-3/TRBV12-4 | CASSFGGGPTF | TGTGCCAGCAGTTTTGGAGGGGGACCCACCTTC
medium-sized | TRBJ1-1 | . | TRBV11-2 | CASSLQGSSVSNTEAFF | TGTGCCAGCAGCTTACAGGGATCCTCAGTATCGAACACTGAAGCTTTCTTT
many | TRBJ2-6 | . | TRBV4-2 | CASSQDRTASGANVLTF | TGTGCCAGCAGCCAAGATCGGACGGCTTCAGGGGCCAACGTCCTGACTTTC
. | TRBJ2-2 | . | TRBV28 | CASTIAVDGELFF | TGTGCCAGCACCATAGCGGTGGACGGGGAGCTGTTTTTT
few | TRBJ2-7 | . | TRBV7-2 | CASSLEDRSYEQYF | TGTGCCAGCAGCTTAGAAGACCGCTCCTACGAGCAGTACTTC
medium-sized | TRBJ2-1 | . | TRBV20-1 | CSARALRGEYEQFF | TGCAGTGCTAGAGCTCTGCGGGGAGAGTATGAGCAGTTCTTC
many | TRBJ2-1 | . | TRBV5-1 | CASSLDLVNEQFF | TGCGCCAGCAGCTTGGATTTGGTCAATGAGCAGTTCTTC
. | TRBJ2-7 | . | TRBV3-1 | CASSQGTAYEQYF | TGTGCCAGCAGCCAAGGGACAGCCTACGAGCAGTACTTC
many | TRBJ1-1 | . | TRBV7-2 | CASSLMRLGSEAFF | TGTGCCAGCAGCCTAATGCGGTTGGGGTCTGAAGCTTTCTTT
few | TRBJ1-4 | . | TRBV5-4 | CASRNREANEKLFF | TGTGCCAGCAGGAACAGGGAGGCTAATGAAAAACTGTTTTTT
many | TRBJ1-1 | TRBD1 | TRBV10-3 | CAIRPGTGKGTEAFF | TGTGCCATCAGGCCCGGGACAGGCAAAGGGACTGAAGCTTTCTTT
few | TRBJ2-2 | . | TRBV28 | CASSLQGTGELFF | TGTGCCAGCAGTCTACAGGGCACCGGGGAGCTGTTTTTT
. | TRBJ2-1 | TRBD2 | TRBV10-3 | CAITVGVAGGHNEQFF | TGTGCCATCACCGTGGGCGTAGCGGGGGGACACAATGAGCAGTTCTTC
many | TRBJ1-2 | . | TRBV6-1 | CASSEWGRDVYGYTF | TGTGCCAGCAGTGAATGGGGGCGCGACGTCTATGGCTACACCTTC
. | TRBJ1-2 | TRBD1 | TRBV5-5 | CASNRPGQGARGYTF | TGTGCCAGCAACAGACCGGGACAGGGGGCGCGGGGCTACACCTTC
few | TRBJ1-4 | . | TRBV20-1 | CSASTLSPGLHEKLFF | TGCAGTGCTAGTACTCTCTCCCCGGGTCTTCATGAAAAACTGTTTTTT
many | TRBJ2-2 | . | TRBV5-1 | CASSLLGHPNTGELFF | TGCGCCAGCAGCCTTTTGGGACATCCCAACACCGGGGAGCTGTTTTTT
many | TRBJ2-1 | TRBD1 | TRBV6-2/TRBV6-3 | CASSSPGTAFYNEQFF | TGTGCCAGCAGTTCCCCCGGGACAGCCTTTTACAATGAGCAGTTCTTC
few | TRBJ1-2 | . | TRBV7-2 | CASSLRGGTKLYGYTF | TGTGCCAGCAGCTTAAGAGGGGGGACAAAACTCTATGGCTACACCTTC
. | TRBJ2-7 | . | TRBV18 | CASSPSEGEGQYF | TGTGCCAGCTCACCGTCTGAGGGGGAAGGGCAGTACTTC
many | TRBJ2-1 | TRBD2 | TRBV28 | CASSFSSGVFDNEQFF | TGTGCCAGCAGTTTCTCGAGCGGGGTCTTCGACAATGAGCAGTTCTTC
many | TRBJ1-2 | . | TRBV18 | CASSPPVVGIYGYTF | TGTGCCAGCTCACCACCGGTGGTCGGAATCTATGGCTACACCTTC
. | TRBJ2-2 | . | TRBV11-2 | CASSFTSSSGELFF | TGTGCCAGCAGCTTCACTAGCTCAAGCGGGGAGCTGTTTTTT
many | TRBJ2-7 | . | TRBV11-2 | CASSLGLVAHEQYF | TGTGCCAGCAGCTTAGGGTTGGTGGCCCACGAGCAGTACTTC
many | TRBJ1-2 | . | TRBV4-1 | CASSQDKARAGDYGYTF | TGCGCCAGCAGCCAAGATAAAGCTCGGGCAGGGGACTATGGCTACACCTTC
few | TRBJ2-7 | . | TRBV5-1 | CASSAGGGGEQYF | TGCGCCAGCAGCGCTGGGGGGGGCGGCGAGCAGTACTTC
few | TRBJ2-2 | . | TRBV10-3 | CAISDSPPRVVDTGELFF | TGTGCCATCAGTGATAGCCCCCCAAGGGTTGTGGACACCGGGGAGCTGTTTTTT
many | TRBJ2-7 | TRBD1 | TRBV20-1 | CSATRKSGGEQYF | TGCAGTGCTACCCGAAAGTCAGGGGGCGAGCAGTACTTC
many | TRBJ1-4 | TRBD1 | TRBV28 | CASRPQLQGELFF | TGTGCCAGCAGACCTCAACTTCAGGGGGAACTGTTTTTT
. | TRBJ2-2 | . | TRBV9 | CASSIASSGELFF | TGTGCCAGCAGCATCGCGAGCTCCGGGGAGCTGTTTTTT
medium-sized | TRBJ2-2 | . | TRBV15 | CATSRGRSGGPNTGELFF | TGTGCCACCAGCAGAGGCAGATCTGGGGGGCCGAACACCGGGGAGCTGTTTTTT
many | TRBJ2-3 | . | TRBV5-4 | CASSFSGASTDTQYF | TGTGCCAGCAGCTTTTCAGGAGCTAGCACAGATACGCAGTATTTT
many | TRBJ1-1 | . | TRBV6-5 | CASSYRTPIETEAFF | TGTGCCAGCAGCTACCGAACACCTATCGAGACTGAAGCTTTCTTT
. | TRBJ1-2 | . | TRBV9 | CASSHPIAPDGTNYGYTF | TGTGCCAGCAGCCACCCAATAGCCCCCGACGGGACAAACTATGGCTACACCTTC
few | TRBJ1-3 | . | TRBV9 | CASSVAAQGNTIYF | TGTGCCAGCAGCGTAGCGGCCCAGGGAAACACCATATATTTT
many | TRBJ2-2 | . | TRBV28 | CASSSQRQLNTGELFF | TGTGCCAGCAGTTCACAGAGGCAGCTGAACACCGGGGAGCTGTTTTTT
many | TRBJ1-2 | . | TRBV7-2 | CASSLASGGRGYTF | TGTGCCAGCAGCTTAGCGTCTGGGGGCCGTGGCTACACCTTC
many | TRBJ2-3 | . | TRBV3-1 | CASSPSVARSDTQYF | TGTGCCAGCAGCCCCTCCGTAGCTAGAAGCGATACGCAGTATTTT
. | TRBJ1-1 | . | TRBV20-1 | CSAAQGSMNTEAFF | TGCAGTGCTGCACAGGGCTCCATGAACACTGAAGCTTTCTTT
many | TRBJ2-7 | TRBD1 | TRBV5-1 | CASSSSGQGGEQYF | TGCGCCAGCAGCTCCTCCGGACAGGGAGGCGAGCAGTACTTC
many | TRBJ2-7 | TRBD2 | TRBV7-9 | CASSSSSGRPYEQYF | TGTGCCAGCAGCTCATCTAGCGGGCGTCCCTACGAGCAGTACTTC
few | TRBJ2-1 | TRBD1 | TRBV12-3/TRBV12-4 | CASSLGGQVTNEQFF | TGTGCCAGCAGTTTAGGAGGACAGGTCACCAATGAGCAGTTCTTC
medium-sized | TRBJ2-7 | TRBD1 | TRBV20-1 | CSAFDPGQGTYEQYF | TGCAGTGCTTTTGACCCGGGACAGGGGACCTACGAGCAGTACTTC
many | TRBJ2-7 | TRBD1 | TRBV12-3/TRBV12-4 | CASSKQGAYEQYF | TGTGCCAGCAGCAAACAGGGGGCCTACGAGCAGTACTTC
many | TRBJ2-2 | . | TRBV29-1 | CSVEGRKNTGELFF | TGCAGCGTTGAAGGCCGTAAAAACACCGGGGAGCTGTTTTTT
many | TRBJ2-3 | . | TRBV3-1 | CASSARVTDTQYF | TGTGCCAGCAGCGCCAGGGTCACAGATACGCAGTATTTT
many | TRBJ1-2 | TRBD1 | TRBV19 | CASNSPDRGAHYGYTF | TGTGCCAGTAACTCCCCAGACAGGGGGGCCCACTATGGCTACACCTTC
many | TRBJ1-3 | . | TRBV11-3 | CASSHVCKTLSGNTIYF | TGTGCCAGCAGCCACGTCTGTAAGACACTCTCTGGAAACACCATATATTTT
many | TRBJ2-7 | . | TRBV20-1 | CSARYGGRLWGEQYF | TGCAGTGCCCGCTACGGCGGACGCCTTTGGGGCGAGCAGTACTTC
many | TRBJ1-2 | . | TRBV3-1 | CASSQAGSPNYGYTF | TGTGCCAGCAGCCAAGCCGGCAGTCCTAACTATGGCTACACCTTC
many | TRBJ2-2 | TRBD2 | TRBV5-1 | CASSLASGGANTGELFF | TGCGCCAGCAGCCTTGCCAGCGGGGGGGCGAACACCGGGGAGCTGTTTTTT
many | TRBJ1-2 | TRBD1 | TRBV30 | CAWGQEYGYTF | TGTGCCTGGGGACAGGAGTATGGCTACACCTTC
many | TRBJ1-3 | . | TRBV12-5 | CASWLPSSGNTIYF | TGTGCTAGTTGGCTCCCGAGCTCTGGAAACACCATATATTTT